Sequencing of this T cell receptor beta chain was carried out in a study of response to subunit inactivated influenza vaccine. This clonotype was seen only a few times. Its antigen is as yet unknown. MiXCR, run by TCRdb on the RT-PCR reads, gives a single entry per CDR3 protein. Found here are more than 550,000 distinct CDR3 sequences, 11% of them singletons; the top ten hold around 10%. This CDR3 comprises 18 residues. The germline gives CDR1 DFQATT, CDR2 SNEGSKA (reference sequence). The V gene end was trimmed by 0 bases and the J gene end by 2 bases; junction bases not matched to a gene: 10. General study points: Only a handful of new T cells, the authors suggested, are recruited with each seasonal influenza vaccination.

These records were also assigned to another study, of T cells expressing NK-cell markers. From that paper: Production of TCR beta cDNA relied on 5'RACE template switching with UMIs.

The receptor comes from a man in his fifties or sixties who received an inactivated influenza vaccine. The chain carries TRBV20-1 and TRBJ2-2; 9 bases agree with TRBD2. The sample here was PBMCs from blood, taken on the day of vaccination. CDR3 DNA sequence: TGCAGTGCTAGAGATTGGAAGGCGGGAGGGGGAAACACCGGGGAGCTGTTTTTT. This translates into CSARDWKAGGGNTGELFF.